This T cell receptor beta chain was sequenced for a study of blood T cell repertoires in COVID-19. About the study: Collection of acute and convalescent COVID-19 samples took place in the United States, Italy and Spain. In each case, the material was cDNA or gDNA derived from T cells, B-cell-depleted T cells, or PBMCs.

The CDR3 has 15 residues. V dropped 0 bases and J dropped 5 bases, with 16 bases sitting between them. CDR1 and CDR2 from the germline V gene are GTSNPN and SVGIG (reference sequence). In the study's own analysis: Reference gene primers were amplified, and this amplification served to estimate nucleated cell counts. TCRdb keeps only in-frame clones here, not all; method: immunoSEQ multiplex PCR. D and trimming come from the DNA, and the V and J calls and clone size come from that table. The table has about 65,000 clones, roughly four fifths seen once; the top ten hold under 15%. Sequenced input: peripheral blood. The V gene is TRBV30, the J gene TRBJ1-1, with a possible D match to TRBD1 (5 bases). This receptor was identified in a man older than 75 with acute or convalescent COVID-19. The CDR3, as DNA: TGTGCCTGGAGTGTATCCCCAGGGAAAGGGACTGAAGCTTTCTTT. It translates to CAWSVSPGKGTEAFF.